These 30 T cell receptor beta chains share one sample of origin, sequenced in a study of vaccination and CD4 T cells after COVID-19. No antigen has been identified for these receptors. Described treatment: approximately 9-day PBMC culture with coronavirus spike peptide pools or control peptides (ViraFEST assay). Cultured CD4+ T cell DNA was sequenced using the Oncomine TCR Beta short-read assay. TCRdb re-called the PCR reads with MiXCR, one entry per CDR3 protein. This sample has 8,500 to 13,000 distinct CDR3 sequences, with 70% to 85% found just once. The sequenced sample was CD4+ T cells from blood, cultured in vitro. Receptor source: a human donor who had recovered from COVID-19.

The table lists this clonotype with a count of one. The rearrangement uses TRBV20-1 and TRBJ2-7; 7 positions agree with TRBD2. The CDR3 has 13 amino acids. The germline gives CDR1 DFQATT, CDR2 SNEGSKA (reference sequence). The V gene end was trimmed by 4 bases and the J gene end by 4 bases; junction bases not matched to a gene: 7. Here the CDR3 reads CSAKREGVYEQYF. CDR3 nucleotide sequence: TGCAGTGCTAAAAGGGAGGGAGTTTACGAGCAGTACTTC.

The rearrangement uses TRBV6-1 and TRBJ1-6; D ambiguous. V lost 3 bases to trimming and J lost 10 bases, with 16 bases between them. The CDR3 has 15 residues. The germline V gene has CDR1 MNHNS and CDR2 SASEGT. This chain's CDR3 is CASSDYPRASSPLHF. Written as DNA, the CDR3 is TGTGCCAGCAGTGATTATCCCCGTGCCTCATCACCCCTCCACTTT.

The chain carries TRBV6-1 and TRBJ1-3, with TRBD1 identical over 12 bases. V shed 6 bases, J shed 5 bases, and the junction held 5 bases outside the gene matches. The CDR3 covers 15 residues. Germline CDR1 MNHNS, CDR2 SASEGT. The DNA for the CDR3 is TGTGCCAGCAGCCGCCGGGACAGGGGGCGAAACACCATATATTTT. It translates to CASSRRDRGRNTIYF.

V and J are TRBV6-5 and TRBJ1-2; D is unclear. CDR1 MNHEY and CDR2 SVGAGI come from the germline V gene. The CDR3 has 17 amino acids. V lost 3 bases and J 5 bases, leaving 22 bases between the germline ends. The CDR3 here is CASSYGRASISPYGYTF. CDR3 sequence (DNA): TGTGCCAGCAGTTATGGGCGAGCCTCCATCTCCCCTTATGGCTACACCTTC.

The CDR3 nucleotides read TGCGCCAGCGTTGACACCCTCAATCAGCCCCAGCATTTT. Amino acid sequence: CASVDTLNQPQHF. The chain recombines TRBV10-2 with TRBJ1-5; D is undetermined. The CDR3 totals 13 residues. V lost 8 bases, J lost 3 bases, and 11 bases lay in between. Germline V gene data show CDR1 as WSHSY and CDR2 as SAAADI.

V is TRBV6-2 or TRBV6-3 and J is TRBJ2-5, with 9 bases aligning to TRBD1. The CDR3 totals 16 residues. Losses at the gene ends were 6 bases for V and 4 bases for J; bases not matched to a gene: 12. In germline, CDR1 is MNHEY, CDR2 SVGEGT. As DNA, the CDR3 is TGTGCCAGCAGACTCACTATCGGGACAGGGCGAGAGACCCAGTACTTC. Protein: CASRLTIGTGRETQYF.

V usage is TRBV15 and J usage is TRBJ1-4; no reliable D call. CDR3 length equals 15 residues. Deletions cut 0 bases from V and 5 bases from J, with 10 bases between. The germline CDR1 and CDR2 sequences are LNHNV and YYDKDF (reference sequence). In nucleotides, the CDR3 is TGTGCCACCAGCAGAGATAGGCGGGAGAATGAAAAACTGTTTTTT. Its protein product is CATSRDRRENEKLFF.

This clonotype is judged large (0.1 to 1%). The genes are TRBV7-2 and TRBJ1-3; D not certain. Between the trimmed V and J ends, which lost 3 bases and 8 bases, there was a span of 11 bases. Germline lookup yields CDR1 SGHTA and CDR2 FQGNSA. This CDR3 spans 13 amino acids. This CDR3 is CASSFYLEDTIYF. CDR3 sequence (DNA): TGTGCCAGCAGCTTTTACTTGGAAGACACCATATATTTT.

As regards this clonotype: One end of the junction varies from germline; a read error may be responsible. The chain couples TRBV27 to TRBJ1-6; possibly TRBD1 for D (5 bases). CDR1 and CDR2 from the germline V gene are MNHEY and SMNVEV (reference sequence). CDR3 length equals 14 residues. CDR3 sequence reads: CASSGTAIPSPLYF. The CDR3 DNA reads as TGTGCCAGCTCTGGGACTGCTATCCCCTCACCCCTCTACTTT.

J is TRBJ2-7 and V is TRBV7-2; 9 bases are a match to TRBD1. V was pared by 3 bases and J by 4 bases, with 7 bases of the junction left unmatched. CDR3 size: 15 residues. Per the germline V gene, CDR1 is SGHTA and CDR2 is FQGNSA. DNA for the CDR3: TGTGCCAGCAGCTTCGGGGACAGGGTTTCATACGAGCAGTACTTC. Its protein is CASSFGDRVSYEQYF.

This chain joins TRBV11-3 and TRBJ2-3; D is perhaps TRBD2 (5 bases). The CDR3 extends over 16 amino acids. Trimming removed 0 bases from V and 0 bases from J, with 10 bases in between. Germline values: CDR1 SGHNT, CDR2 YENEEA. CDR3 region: CASSLESGTSTDTQYF. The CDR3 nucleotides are TGTGCCAGCAGCTTAGAGAGCGGAACTAGCACAGATACGCAGTATTTT.

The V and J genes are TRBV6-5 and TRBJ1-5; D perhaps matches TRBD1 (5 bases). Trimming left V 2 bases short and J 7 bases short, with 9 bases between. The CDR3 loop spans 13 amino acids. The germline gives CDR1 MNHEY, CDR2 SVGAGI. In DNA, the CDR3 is TGTGCCAGCAGTTACCGTGGGGACCAGCCCCAGCATTTT. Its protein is CASSYRGDQPQHF.

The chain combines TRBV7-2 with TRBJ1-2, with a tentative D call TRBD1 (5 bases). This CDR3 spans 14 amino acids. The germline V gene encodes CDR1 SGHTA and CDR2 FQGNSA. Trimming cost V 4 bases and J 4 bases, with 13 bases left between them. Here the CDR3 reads CASSSGRAGYGYTF. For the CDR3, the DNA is TGTGCCAGCAGCTCTGGCAGGGCAGGCTATGGCTACACCTTC.

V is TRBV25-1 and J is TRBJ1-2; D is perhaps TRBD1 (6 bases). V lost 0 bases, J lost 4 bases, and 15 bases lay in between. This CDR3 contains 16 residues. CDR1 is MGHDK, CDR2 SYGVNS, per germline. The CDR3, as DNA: TGTGCCAGCAGTGAATACGGGGGGCGCAAAGGCTATGGCTACACCTTC. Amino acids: CASSEYGGRKGYGYTF.

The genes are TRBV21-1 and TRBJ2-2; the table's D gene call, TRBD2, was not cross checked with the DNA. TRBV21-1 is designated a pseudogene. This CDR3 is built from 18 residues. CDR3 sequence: CASSKPSLRGRFTGELFF. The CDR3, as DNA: TGTGCCAGCAGCAAGCCCTCCTTACGGGGCCGATTCACCGGGGAGCTGTTTTTT.

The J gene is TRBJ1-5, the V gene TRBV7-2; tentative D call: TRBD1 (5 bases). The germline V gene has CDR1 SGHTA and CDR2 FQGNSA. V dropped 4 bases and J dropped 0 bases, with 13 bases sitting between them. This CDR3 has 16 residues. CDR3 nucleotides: TGTGCCAGCAGCTACGGGGGGGGATATAGCAATCAGCCCCAGCATTTT. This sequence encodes CASSYGGGYSNQPQHF.

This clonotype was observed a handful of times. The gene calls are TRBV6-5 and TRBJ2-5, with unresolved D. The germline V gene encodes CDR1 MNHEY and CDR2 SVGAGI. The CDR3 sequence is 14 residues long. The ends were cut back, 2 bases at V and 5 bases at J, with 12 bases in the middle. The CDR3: CASSYGWDLETQYF. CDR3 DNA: TGTGCCAGCAGTTACGGTTGGGATCTGGAGACCCAGTACTTC.

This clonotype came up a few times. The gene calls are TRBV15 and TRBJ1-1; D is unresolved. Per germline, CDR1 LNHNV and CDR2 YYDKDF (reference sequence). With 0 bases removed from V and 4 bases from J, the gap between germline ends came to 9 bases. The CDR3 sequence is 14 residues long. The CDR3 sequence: CATSRDRSSTEAFF. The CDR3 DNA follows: TGTGCCACCAGCAGAGATCGGTCGAGCACTGAAGCTTTCTTT.

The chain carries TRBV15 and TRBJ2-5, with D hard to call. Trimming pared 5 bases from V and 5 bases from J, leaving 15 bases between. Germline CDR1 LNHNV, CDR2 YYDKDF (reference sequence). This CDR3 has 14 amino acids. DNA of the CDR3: TGTGCCACCAGCTCAAGGGCCCCCGGGGAGACCCAGTACTTC. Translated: CATSSRAPGETQYF.

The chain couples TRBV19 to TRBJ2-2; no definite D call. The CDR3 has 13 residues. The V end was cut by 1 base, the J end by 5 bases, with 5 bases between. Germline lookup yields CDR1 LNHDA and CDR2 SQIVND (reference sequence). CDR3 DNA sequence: TGTGCCAGTAGTATAGTAAGAACCGGGGAGCTGTTTTTT. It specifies CASSIVRTGELFF. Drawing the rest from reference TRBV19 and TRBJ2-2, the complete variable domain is DGGITQSPKYLFRKEGQNVTLSCEQNLNHDAMYWYRQDPGQGLRLIYYSQIVNDFQKGDIAEGYSVSREKKESFPLTVTSAQKNPTAFYLCASSIVRTGELFFGEGSRLTVL.

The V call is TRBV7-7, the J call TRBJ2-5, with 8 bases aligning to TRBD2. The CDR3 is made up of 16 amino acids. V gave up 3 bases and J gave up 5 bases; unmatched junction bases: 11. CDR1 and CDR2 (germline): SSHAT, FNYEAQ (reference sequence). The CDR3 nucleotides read TGTGCCAGCAGCTTCCCCCCAGCGGGAGTGGGGGAGACCCAGTACTTC. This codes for CASSFPPAGVGETQYF.

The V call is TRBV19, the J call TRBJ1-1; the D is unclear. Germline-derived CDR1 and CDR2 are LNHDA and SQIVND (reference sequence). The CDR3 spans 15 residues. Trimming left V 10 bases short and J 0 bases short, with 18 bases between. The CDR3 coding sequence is TGTGCCACCAAGTCCGGTAGAGCGCTGAACACTGAAGCTTTCTTT. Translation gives CATKSGRALNTEAFF.

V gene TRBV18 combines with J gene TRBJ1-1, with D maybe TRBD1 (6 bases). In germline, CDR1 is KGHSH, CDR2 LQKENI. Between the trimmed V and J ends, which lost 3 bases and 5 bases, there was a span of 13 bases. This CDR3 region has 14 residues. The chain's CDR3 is CASSPGLQGTEAFF. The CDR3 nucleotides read TGTGCCAGCTCACCCGGCTTACAGGGTACTGAAGCTTTCTTT. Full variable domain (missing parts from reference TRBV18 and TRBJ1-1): NAGVMQNPRHLVRRRGQEARLRCSPMKGHSHVYWYRQLPEEGLKFMVYLQKENIIDESGMPKERFSAEFPKEGPSILRIQQVVRGDSAAYFCASSPGLQGTEAFFGQGTRLTVV.

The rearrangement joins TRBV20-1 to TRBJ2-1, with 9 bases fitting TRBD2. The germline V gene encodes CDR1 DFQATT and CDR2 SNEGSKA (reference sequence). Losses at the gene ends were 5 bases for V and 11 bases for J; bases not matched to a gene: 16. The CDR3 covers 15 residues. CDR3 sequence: CSAPPRAGGLSKQFF. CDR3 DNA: TGCAGTGCTCCGCCACGGGCGGGAGGGCTTTCGAAGCAGTTCTTC.

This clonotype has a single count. The CDR3 nucleotides read TGCAGCGTTGAAGAGGGACAGGGGCATTCTGGGGCCAACGTCCTGACTTTC. It translates to CSVEEGQGHSGANVLTF. The chain joins TRBV29-1 to TRBJ2-6; TRBD1 matches 10 bases. With 0 bases clipped from V and 1 base from J, the junction kept 3 bases outside the gene matches. Germline CDR1 reads SQVTM; CDR2 reads ANQGSEA. The CDR3 is 17 amino acids. The complete variable domain, with remaining parts taken from reference TRBV29-1 and TRBJ2-6, reads SAVISQKPSRDICQRGTSLTIQCQVDSQVTMMFWYRQQPGQSLTLIATANQGSEATYESGFVIDKFPISRPNLTFSTLTVSNMSPEDSSIYLCSVEEGQGHSGANVLTFGAGSRLTVL.

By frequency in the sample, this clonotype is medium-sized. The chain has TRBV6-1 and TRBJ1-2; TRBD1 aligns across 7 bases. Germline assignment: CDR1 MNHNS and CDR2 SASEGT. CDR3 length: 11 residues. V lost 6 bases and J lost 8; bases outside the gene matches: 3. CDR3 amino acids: CASRPGGGYTF. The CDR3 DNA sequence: TGTGCCAGCAGACCAGGGGGGGGCTACACCTTC.

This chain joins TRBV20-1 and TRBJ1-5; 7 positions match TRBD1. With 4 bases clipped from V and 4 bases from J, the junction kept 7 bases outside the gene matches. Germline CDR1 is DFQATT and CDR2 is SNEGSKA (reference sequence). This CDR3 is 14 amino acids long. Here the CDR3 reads CSATGQGDNQPQHF. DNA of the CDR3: TGCAGTGCTACGGGGCAGGGGGATAATCAGCCCCAGCATTTT.

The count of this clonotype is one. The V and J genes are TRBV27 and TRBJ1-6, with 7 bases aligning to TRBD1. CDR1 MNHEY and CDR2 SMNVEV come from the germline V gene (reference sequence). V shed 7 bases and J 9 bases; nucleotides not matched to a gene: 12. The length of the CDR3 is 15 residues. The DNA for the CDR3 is TGTGCCAGCACCCGGGACAGTCCCCGCATTTCACCCCTCCACTTT. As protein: CASTRDSPRISPLHF.

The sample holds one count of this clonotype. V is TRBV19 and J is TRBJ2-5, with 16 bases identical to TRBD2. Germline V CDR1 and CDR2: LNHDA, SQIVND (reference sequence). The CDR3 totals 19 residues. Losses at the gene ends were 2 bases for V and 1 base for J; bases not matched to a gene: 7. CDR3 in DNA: TGTGCCAGTAGTATAAGGGGGACTAGCGGGAGGGCCATCCAAGAGACCCAGTACTTC. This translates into CASSIRGTSGRAIQETQYF.

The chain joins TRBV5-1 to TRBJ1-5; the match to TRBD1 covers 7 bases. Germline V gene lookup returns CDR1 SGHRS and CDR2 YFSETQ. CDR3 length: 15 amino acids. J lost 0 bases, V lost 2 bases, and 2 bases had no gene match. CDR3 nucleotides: TGCGCCAGCAGCTTAGGGACAGTTAGCAATCAGCCCCAGCATTTT. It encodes CASSLGTVSNQPQHF.